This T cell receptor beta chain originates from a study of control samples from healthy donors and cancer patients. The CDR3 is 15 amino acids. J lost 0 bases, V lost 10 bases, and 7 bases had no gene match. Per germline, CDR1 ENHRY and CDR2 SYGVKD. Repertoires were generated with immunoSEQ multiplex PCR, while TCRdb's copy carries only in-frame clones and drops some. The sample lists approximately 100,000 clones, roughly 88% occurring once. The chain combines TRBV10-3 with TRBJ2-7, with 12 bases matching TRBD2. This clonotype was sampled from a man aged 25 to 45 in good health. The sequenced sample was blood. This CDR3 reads CATAGLAGYSYEQYF. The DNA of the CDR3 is TGTGCCACCGCCGGACTAGCGGGGTACTCCTACGAGCAGTACTTC.